Below, one T cell receptor beta chain is given with its context. A much bigger clone sits one base away, suggesting this may be a read error. The source of the sample is a study of immune characterization of retroperitoneal liposarcoma. TCRdb called the PCR reads again in MiXCR, with one record for every CDR3 protein. This table has around 12,000 distinct CDR3 sequences, over 45% appearing once. The CDR3 runs to 15 residues. CDR1 SGHAT and CDR2 FQDESV come from the germline V gene (reference sequence). J gave up 12 bases and V 6 bases, and 17 bases lay outside the gene matches. V is TRBV11-1 and J is TRBJ2-1; 7 bases map to TRBD1. The source material was tumor tissue. This sequence was found in a female donor with retroperitoneal liposarcoma. The CDR3 sequence: CASSFGTALLLRQFF. Here the CDR3 DNA reads TGTGCCAGCAGTTTTGGGACAGCCCTTCTCCTTAGGCAGTTCTTC.